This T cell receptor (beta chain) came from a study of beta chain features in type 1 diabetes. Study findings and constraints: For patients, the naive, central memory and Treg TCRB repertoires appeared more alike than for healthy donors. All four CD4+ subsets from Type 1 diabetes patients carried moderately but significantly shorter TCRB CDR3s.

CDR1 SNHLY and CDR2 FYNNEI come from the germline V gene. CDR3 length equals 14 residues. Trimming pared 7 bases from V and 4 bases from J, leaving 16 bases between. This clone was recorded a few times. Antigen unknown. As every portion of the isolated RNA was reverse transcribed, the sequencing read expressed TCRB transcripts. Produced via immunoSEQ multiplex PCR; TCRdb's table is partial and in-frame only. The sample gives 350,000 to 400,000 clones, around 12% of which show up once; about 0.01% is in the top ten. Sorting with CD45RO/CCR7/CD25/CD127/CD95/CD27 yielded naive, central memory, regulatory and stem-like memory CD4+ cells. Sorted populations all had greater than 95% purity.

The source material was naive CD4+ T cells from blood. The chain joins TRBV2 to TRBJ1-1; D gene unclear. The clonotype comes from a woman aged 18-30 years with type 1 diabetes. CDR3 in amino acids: CASTVLGFATEAFF. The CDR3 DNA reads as TGTGCCAGCACCGTGTTGGGCTTTGCCACTGAAGCTTTCTTT.